These T cell receptor beta chains were read from a single sample in a study of blood T cell repertoires in COVID-19. Sequencing used immunoSEQ multiplex PCR; TCRdb keeps in-frame clones, though not all of them. This sample yields approximately 210,000 clones, of which over 75% are seen a single time; about 4.8% belongs to the top ten. The specimen was peripheral blood. The receptors originated from a woman in her forties with acute or convalescent COVID-19. Each CDR3 is given without its conserved first and last residue.

len: 11
v_gene: TRBV25-1
j_gene: TRBJ1-6
CDR3aa: ASSESRNSPLH

len: 13
v_gene: TRBV19
j_gene: TRBJ1-2
CDR3aa: ASSIRAGENYGYT

len: 11
v_gene: TRBV10-2
j_gene: TRBJ2-5
CDR3aa: ASRGGVQETQY

len: 11
v_gene: TRBV19
j_gene: TRBJ1-2
CDR3aa: ASSGRGSDGYT

len: 15
v_gene: TRBV15
j_gene: TRBJ2-4
CDR3aa: ATSTGQAIPPKNIQY

len: 12
v_gene: TRBV7-6
j_gene: TRBJ2-5
CDR3aa: ASSPAAGGETQY

len: 12
v_gene: TRBV30
j_gene: TRBJ2-2
CDR3aa: AQRGLMNTGELF

len: 12
v_gene: TRBV5-1
j_gene: TRBJ2-3
CDR3aa: ASSLEGRADTQY

len: 13
v_gene: TRBV11-2
j_gene: TRBJ1-1
CDR3aa: ASSLGQEWDTEAF

len: 12
v_gene: TRBV2
j_gene: TRBJ1-4
CDR3aa: ASSRTEVNEKLF

len: 13
v_gene: TRBV27
j_gene: TRBJ2-3
CDR3aa: ASSPTGGITDTQY

len: 12
v_gene: TRBV6-5
j_gene: TRBJ1-1
CDR3aa: ASTLQGLNTEAF

len: 12
v_gene: TRBV2
j_gene: TRBJ1-1
CDR3aa: ASSGGRYPTEAF

len: 11
v_gene: TRBV6-5
j_gene: TRBJ1-2
CDR3aa: ASSPSGDYGYT

len: 13
v_gene: TRBV5-1
j_gene: TRBJ2-1
CDR3aa: ASSLDPRVHNEQF

len: 14
v_gene: TRBV5-1
j_gene: TRBJ1-6
CDR3aa: ASSPSSGDYNSPLH

len: 11
v_gene: TRBV29-1
j_gene: TRBJ1-1
CDR3aa: SVGTGVRTEAF

len: 14
v_gene: TRBV4-1
j_gene: TRBJ2-5
CDR3aa: ASSQLMGQLQETQY

len: 12
v_gene: TRBV11-3
j_gene: TRBJ2-1
CDR3aa: ASSLSRGYNEQF

len: 18
v_gene: TRBV12-5
j_gene: TRBJ1-3
CDR3aa: ASGLVRAGNQTYPGNTIY

len: 11
v_gene: TRBV27
j_gene: TRBJ1-2
CDR3aa: ASSLGSGYGYT

len: 11
v_gene: TRBV7-9
j_gene: TRBJ1-2
CDR3aa: ASSPDRSYGYT

len: 13
v_gene: TRBV7-3
j_gene: TRBJ1-1
CDR3aa: ASSLIYGGKTEAF

len: 14
v_gene: TRBV5-1
j_gene: TRBJ1-1
CDR3aa: ASSSFWTGGDTEAF

len: 15
v_gene: TRBV27
j_gene: TRBJ1-4
CDR3aa: ASSRTQPRGSGEKLF

len: 14
v_gene: TRBV11-2
j_gene: TRBJ2-2
CDR3aa: ASSLYQTENTGELF

len: 15
v_gene: TRBV6-2/TRBV6-3
j_gene: TRBJ2-2
CDR3aa: ASSYSGDRVNTGELF

len: 14
v_gene: TRBV9
j_gene: TRBJ1-6
CDR3aa: ASSSPLGQYNSPLH

len: 15
v_gene: TRBV25-1
j_gene: TRBJ2-6
CDR3aa: ASSDMGQGSGANVLT

len: 14
v_gene: TRBV7-7
j_gene: TRBJ1-3
CDR3aa: ASSPGTGPSGNTIY

len: 12
v_gene: TRBV3-1/TRBV3-2
j_gene: TRBJ1-1
CDR3aa: ASSQQGMNTEAF

len: 13
v_gene: TRBV4-1
j_gene: TRBJ1-4
CDR3aa: ASSQGFRGNEKLF

len: 14
v_gene: TRBV30
j_gene: TRBJ1-6
CDR3aa: AWNRDRGALNSPLH

len: 10
v_gene: TRBV7-6
j_gene: TRBJ1-2
CDR3aa: ASSSIRAGYT

len: 11
v_gene: TRBV11-3
j_gene: TRBJ1-5
CDR3aa: ASSLDWGEPQH

len: 10
v_gene: TRBV24-1
j_gene: TRBJ1-1
CDR3aa: ATSDPWGKAF

len: 11
v_gene: TRBV12-3/TRBV12-4
j_gene: TRBJ2-3
CDR3aa: ASSLNFRDTQY

len: 11
v_gene: TRBV27
j_gene: TRBJ1-5
CDR3aa: ASSLRRDQPQH

len: 13
v_gene: TRBV19
j_gene: TRBJ1-2
CDR3aa: ASSINRGNDYGYT

len: 16
v_gene: TRBV11-2
j_gene: TRBJ1-4
CDR3aa: ASSLVRQGGATNEKLF

len: 11
v_gene: TRBV7-9
j_gene: TRBJ2-5
CDR3aa: ATRRPQQETQY

len: 11
v_gene: TRBV12-3/TRBV12-4
j_gene: TRBJ1-3
CDR3aa: ASRGGVGNTIY

len: 15
v_gene: TRBV5-4
j_gene: TRBJ2-3
CDR3aa: ASSRPGAGGSQDTQY